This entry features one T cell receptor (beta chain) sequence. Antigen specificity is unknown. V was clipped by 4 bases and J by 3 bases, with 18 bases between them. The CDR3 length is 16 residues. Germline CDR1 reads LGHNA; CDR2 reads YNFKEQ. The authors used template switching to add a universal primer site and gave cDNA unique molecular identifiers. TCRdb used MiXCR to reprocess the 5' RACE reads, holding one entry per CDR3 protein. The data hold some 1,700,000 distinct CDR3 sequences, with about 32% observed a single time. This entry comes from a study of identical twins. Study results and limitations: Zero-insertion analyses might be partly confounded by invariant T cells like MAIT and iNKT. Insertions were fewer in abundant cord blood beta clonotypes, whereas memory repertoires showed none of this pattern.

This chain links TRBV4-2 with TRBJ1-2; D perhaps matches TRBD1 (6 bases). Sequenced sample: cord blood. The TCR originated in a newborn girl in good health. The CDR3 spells CASSRVGQKGDYGYTF. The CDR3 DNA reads TGTGCCAGCAGCCGGGTAGGACAGAAGGGTGACTATGGCTACACCTTC.